This T cell receptor beta chain was documented in a study of T cell changes during pregnancy in multiple sclerosis. This clone was counted between two and nine times. Data came from immunoSEQ multiplex PCR; TCRdb stores just in-frame clones and leaves some out. This table has more than 55,000 clones, 75% to 95% appearing once. The CDR3 loop spans 14 amino acids. The germline V and J ends were trimmed by 7 bases and 1 base, with 13 bases remaining between them. Germline-derived CDR1 and CDR2 are SNHLY and FYNNEI. The receptor comes from a female donor in good health, enrolled as a control in a pregnancy study. The rearrangement joins TRBV2 to TRBJ1-2; the D gene is possibly TRBD1 (5 bases). The sample here was peripheral blood, taken in the third trimester of pregnancy. The CDR3, as DNA: TGTGCCAGCACCGAGACAGCTTATAACTATGGCTACACCTTC. Translated, it gives CASTETAYNYGYTF.